This T cell receptor (beta chain) came from a study of beta chain features in type 1 diabetes. Whole-study findings and limits: When Type 1 diabetes patients were examined, their TCRB CDR3s proved moderately but significantly shorter in all four CD4+ subsets. Naive, central memory and Treg TCRB repertoires seemed to resemble each other more closely in patients than they did in healthy donors.

With regard to this clone: What it recognizes is unknown.

CDR3 length equals 13 residues. V trimming: 3 bases; J trimming: 8 bases; junction bases outside the gene matches: 5. The germline CDR1 and CDR2 sequences are SQVTM and ANQGSEA. The sequenced template was cDNA made from the entire isolated RNA. Sequenced by immunoSEQ multiplex PCR; TCRdb stores in-frame clones only, minus some. The sample includes a few hundred thousand clones, approximately 16% of them seen just once. This clonotype was sampled from a man aged 18 to 29 with type 1 diabetes. The chain recombines TRBV29-1 with TRBJ2-1; 9 bases map to TRBD1. The specimen was naive CD4+ T cells from blood. DNA of the CDR3: TGCAGCGTTGAGAGCCGGACAGGGGATGAGCAGTTCTTC. This gives the protein CSVESRTGDEQFF.